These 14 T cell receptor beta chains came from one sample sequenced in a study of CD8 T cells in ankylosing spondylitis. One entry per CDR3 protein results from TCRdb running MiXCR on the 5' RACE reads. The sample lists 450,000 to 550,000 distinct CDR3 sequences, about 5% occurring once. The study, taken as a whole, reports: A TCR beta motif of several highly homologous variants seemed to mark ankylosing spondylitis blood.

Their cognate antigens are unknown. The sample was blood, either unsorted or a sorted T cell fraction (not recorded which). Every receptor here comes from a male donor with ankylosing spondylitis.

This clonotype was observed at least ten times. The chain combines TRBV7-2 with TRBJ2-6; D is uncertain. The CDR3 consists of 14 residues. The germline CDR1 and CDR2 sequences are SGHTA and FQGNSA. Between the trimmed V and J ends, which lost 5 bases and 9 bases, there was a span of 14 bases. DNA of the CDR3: TGTGCCAGCAGCGAATCGCGGTTACACAACGTCCTGACTTTC. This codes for CASSESRLHNVLTF.

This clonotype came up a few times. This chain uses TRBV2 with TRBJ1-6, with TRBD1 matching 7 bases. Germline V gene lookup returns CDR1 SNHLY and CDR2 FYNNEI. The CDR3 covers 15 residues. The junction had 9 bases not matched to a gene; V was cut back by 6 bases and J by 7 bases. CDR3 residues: CASSGVGGPNSPLHF. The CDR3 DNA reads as TGTGCCAGCAGCGGGGTAGGGGGCCCCAATTCACCCCTCCACTTT. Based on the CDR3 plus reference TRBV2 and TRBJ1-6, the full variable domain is EPEVTQTPSHQVTQMGQEVILRCVPISNHLYFYWYRQILGQKVEFLVSFYNNEISEKSEIFDDQFSVERPDGSNFTLKIRSTKLEDSAMYFCASSGVGGPNSPLHFGNGTRLTVT.

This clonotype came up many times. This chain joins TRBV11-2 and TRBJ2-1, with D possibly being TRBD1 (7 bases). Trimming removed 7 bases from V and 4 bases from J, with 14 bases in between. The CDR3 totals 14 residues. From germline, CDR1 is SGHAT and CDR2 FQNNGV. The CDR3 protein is CASTSEGAYNEQFF. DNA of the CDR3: TGTGCCAGCACCTCGGAGGGGGCGTACAATGAGCAGTTCTTC.

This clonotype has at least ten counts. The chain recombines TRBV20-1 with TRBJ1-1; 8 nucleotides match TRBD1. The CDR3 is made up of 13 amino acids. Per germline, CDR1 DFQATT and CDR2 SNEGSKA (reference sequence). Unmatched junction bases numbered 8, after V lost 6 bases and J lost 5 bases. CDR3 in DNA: TGCAGTGCCAATCGGGACAGGCTAACTGAAGCTTTCTTT. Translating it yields CSANRDRLTEAFF.

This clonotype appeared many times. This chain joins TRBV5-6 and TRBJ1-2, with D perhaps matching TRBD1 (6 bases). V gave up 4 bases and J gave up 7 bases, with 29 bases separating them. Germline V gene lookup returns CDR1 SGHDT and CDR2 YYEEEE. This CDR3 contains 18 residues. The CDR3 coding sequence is TGTGCCAGCAGCCTAGGAGACCTGCCCGGGACACCCTCCCCTGGCTACACCTTC. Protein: CASSLGDLPGTPSPGYTF.

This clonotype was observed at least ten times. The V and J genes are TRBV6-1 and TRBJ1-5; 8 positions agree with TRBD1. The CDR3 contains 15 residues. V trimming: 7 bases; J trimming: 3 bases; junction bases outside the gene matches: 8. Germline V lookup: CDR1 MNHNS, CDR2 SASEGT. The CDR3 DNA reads TGTGCCAGCAACCTACAGGGGGGGGACAATCAGCCCCAGCATTTT. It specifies CASNLQGGDNQPQHF.

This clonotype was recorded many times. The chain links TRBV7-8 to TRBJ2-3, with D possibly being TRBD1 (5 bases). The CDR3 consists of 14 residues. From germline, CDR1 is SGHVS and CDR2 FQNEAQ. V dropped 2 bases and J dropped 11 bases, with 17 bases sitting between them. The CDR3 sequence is CASSLRGGLEVQYF. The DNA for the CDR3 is TGTGCCAGCAGCTTAAGGGGTGGGCTAGAGGTGCAGTATTTT.

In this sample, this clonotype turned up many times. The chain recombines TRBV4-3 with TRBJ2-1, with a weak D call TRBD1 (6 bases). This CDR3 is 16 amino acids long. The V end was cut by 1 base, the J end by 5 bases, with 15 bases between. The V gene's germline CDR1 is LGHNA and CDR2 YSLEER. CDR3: CASSQGTGHNNNEQFF. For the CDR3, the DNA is TGCGCCAGCAGCCAAGGAACAGGGCACAATAACAATGAGCAGTTCTTC.

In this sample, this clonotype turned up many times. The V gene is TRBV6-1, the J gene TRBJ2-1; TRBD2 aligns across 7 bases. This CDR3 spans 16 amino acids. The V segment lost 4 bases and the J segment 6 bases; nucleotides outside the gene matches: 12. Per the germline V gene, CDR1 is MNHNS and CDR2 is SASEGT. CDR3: CASSGQGLTGGNEQFF. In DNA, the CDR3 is TGTGCCAGCAGTGGGCAAGGACTCACGGGGGGCAATGAGCAGTTCTTC.

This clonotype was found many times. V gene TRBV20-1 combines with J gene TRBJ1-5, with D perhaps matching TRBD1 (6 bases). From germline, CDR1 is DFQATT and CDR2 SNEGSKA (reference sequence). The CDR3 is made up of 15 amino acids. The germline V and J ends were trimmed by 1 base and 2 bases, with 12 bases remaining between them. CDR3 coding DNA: TGCAGTGCTAGAGCAGGGGCGCGGGGCAATCAGCCCCAGCATTTT. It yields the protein CSARAGARGNQPQHF.

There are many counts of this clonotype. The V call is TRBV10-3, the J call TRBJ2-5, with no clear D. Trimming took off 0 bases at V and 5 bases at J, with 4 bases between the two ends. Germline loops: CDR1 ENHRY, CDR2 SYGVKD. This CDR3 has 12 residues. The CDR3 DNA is TGTGCCATCAGTGAGTCGGGGGAGACCCAGTACTTC. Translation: CAISESGETQYF.

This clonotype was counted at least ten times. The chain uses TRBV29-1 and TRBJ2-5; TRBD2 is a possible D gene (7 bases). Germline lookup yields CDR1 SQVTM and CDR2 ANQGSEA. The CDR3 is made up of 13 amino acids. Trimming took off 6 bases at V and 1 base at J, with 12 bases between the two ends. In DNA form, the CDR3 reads TGCAGCGTCACTGGGGGGGCCCAAGAGACCCAGTACTTC. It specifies CSVTGGAQETQYF.

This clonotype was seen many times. This CDR3 reads CASRPTGGTYEKLFF. The CDR3 bases are TGTGCCAGCAGGCCCACCGGGGGGACTTATGAAAAACTGTTTTTT. The gene calls are TRBV7-2 and TRBJ1-4; tentative D call: TRBD1 (5 bases). The V gene's germline CDR1 is SGHTA and CDR2 FQGNSA. The germline V and J ends were trimmed by 6 bases and 6 bases, with 17 bases remaining between them. The CDR3 spans 15 residues.

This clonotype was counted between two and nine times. CDR3 bases: TGTGCCAGCAGCCAGAGGGGGGCTACTGAAGCTTTCTTT. Its translation: CASSQRGATEAFF. V and J are TRBV3-1 and TRBJ1-1; D perhaps matches TRBD1 (6 bases). This CDR3 is 13 amino acids long. Germline V lookup: CDR1 LGHDT, CDR2 YNNKEL (reference sequence). V was cut by 3 bases and J by 5 bases, with 10 bases left in between. Drawing the rest from reference TRBV3-1 and TRBJ1-1, the complete variable domain is DTAVSQTPKYLVTQMGNDKSIKCEQNLGHDTMYWYKQDSKKFLKIMFSYNNKELIINETVPNRFSPKSPDKAHLNLHINSLELGDSAVYFCASSQRGATEAFFGQGTRLTVV.